This T cell receptor (beta chain) came from a study of T cell responses to AZD1222 COVID-19 vaccine (dated by TCRdb to the early 2020s). Regarding the study in general: TCR sequencing covered 233 trial participants: nearly 210 given two doses of AZD1222 and some 25 given two doses of MenACWY control vaccine. Trial participants were enrolled by age into subgroups of 18-55, 56-69 and 70-plus years, and around 150, 28 and 57 TCR-sequenced participants, respectively, were included in these subgroups. Here is what the overall study found, with its caveats: Because no samples from the day 14 peak response were available, repertoires could be characterized only after the peak T cell response. The 56-69-year group was small, and its depth increase did not reach significance, likely because of low power. Participants were mostly white British, with more females than males. The authors suggested clonal diversity may have been underestimated. A significant rise in spike-specific TCR breadth and depth was observed after two AZD1222 doses relative to day 0 and relative to MenACWY recipients. Only 5 to 7 AZD1222 recipients were SARS-CoV-2 seropositive at baseline, limiting conclusions about previously exposed vaccinees. Nearly half of unique spike-specific TCRs reportedly recognized epitopes outside regions mutated in the B.1.351 and B.1.1.7 variants. The whole spike protein was spanned by vaccine-associated CD4 TCRs, and dominant responses were seen in regions 160-218 and 743-854.

The time point label here, explained by the study, means: about 28 days (+/-7) after the second vaccine dose. AZD1222 recipients whose second dose came at about 4 weeks and those whose second dose came at about 12 weeks were combined into one group, since spike-specific TCR depth and breadth did not differ between the two schedules. The vaccinee samples were drawn from two UK trials, COV001 and COV002, one of which was a single-blind randomized controlled phase 2/3 trial testing AZD1222 (ChAdOx1 nCoV-19) in healthy adults. For TCRbeta chain sequencing, PBMC samples from trial participants were taken at day 0 and at day 28 after the second dose. In the germline V gene, CDR1 corresponds to LGHNA and CDR2 to YSLEER. Reading from cysteine to phenylalanine, the CDR3 counts 17 amino acids. The sequence is cut down to CDR3 DNA, 51 bases in frame from base 1. At the junction V is shortened by 0 bases and J by 1 base, with 16 bases in between.

The CDR3 regions of human TCRbeta chains were analyzed by immunosequencing. The authors' pipeline ran thus. Repertoire TCRs were matched against a reference library of SARS-CoV-2-specific TCRs generated with the MIRA antigen-specificity platform. Breadth was defined as the fraction of unique TCRs that were SARS-CoV-2-associated. Depth was defined as the fraction of total T cells that were SARS-CoV-2-associated. Using the MIRA data, each spike-specific TCR was mapped to the spike region that the TCR reacts to and placed in a CD4 or CD8 class. Log10-transformed breadth and depth values were compared by one-way ANOVA with Sidak's multiple comparisons tests. As stored in TCRdb, this immuneACCESS dataset retains in-frame rearrangements with V and J assigned. A fraction of the clones does not appear; measured against another copy, unresolved V genes explain less than half of the discrepancy, and the remainder lacks a known reason. The V and J calls and the clone size are those of that table, but D and trimming were determined from the DNA. For this sample the table gives about 120,000 clones, of which around 89% were detected only once. The top ten clonotypes cover roughly 4% of the sample.

About this clone: Its antigen is not yet known. No per-base quality is available; no much larger clone lies one base away.

This TCR came from an adult who received the AZD1222 COVID-19 vaccine. This sequence uses TRBV4-3 and TRBJ2-7; perhaps TRBD1 is the D gene, with 5 bases matching. This specimen was peripheral blood, taken 28 days after the second AZD1222 dose. CDR3 region: CASSQDTSGRVSYEQYF. The DNA reads TGCGCCAGCAGCCAAGATACTTCGGGCAGGGTTTCCTACGAGCAGTACTTC.